This T cell receptor (beta chain) originates from a study of T cells in Graves' hyperthyroidism and ophthalmopathy. Amplification targeted TCR beta CDR3 regions from RNA transcripts. Initially, a first-round RT-PCR of the TCR CDR3 employed the HTBI primer set. From the multiplex PCR reads, TCRdb called clonotypes with MiXCR, one entry per CDR3 protein. The table lists around 800,000 distinct CDR3 sequences, over 35% of them singletons. Fresh peripheral blood, 10 ml, yielded the PBMCs. The sample holds a few counts of this clonotype. The CDR3 runs 15 residues. Between the trimmed V and J ends, which lost 0 bases and 7 bases, there was a span of 11 bases. Looked up from germline, CDR1 is SGHRS and CDR2 is YFSETQ.

The chain joins TRBV5-1 to TRBJ1-6, with D unclear. The specimen sequenced was blood. The sequence derives from a man aged 18 to 30 with Graves' hyperthyroidism. The CDR3 sequence is CASSLAKEANSPLHF. DNA for the CDR3: TGCGCCAGCAGCTTGGCCAAGGAGGCCAATTCACCCCTCCACTTT. The full variable domain, completed using reference TRBV5-1 and TRBJ1-6, is KAGVTQTPRYLIKTRGQQVTLSCSPISGHRSVSWYQQTPGQGLQFLFEYFSETQRNKGNFPGRFSGRQFSNSRSEMNVSTLELGDSALYLCASSLAKEANSPLHFGNGTRLTVT.